A selection of T cell receptor beta chains follows, all from one sample in a study of T cell responses to AZD1222 COVID-19 vaccine. Using immunoSEQ multiplex PCR, the repertoire was profiled, and TCRdb retains in-frame clones only, with some absent. The sample records around 80,000 clones, roughly 88% being singletons. Sequenced material: peripheral blood, taken 28 days after the second AZD1222 dose. These receptors all come from an adult who received the AZD1222 COVID-19 vaccine. Both conserved end residues are part of each CDR3. D genes are given only for firm matches.

D,J,V,CDR3
-,TRBJ1-2,TRBV28,CASSDPPTWGNYGYTF
-,TRBJ1-1,TRBV2,CASSEVQVGTEAFF
TRBD1,TRBJ2-3,TRBV4-1,CASSQDGPYRGAADTQYF
TRBD1,TRBJ1-5,TRBV6-5,CASVWTGDSNQPQHF
TRBD2,TRBJ2-1,TRBV7-3,CASSQRGGGSYNEQFF
-,TRBJ1-4,TRBV19,CASSLATPPRREKLFF
-,TRBJ1-5,TRBV5-1,CASSLAGGGIGQPQHF
-,TRBJ1-5,TRBV2,CASTQESSYSNQPQHF
-,TRBJ1-3,TRBV5-1,CASSLEGAQRNTIYF
-,TRBJ1-6,TRBV6-1,CASSEIFDSPLHF
TRBD2,TRBJ2-7,TRBV19,CASSSSGGGTYEQYF
-,TRBJ2-5,TRBV5-1,CASGLWGDSQETQYF
-,TRBJ1-1,TRBV11-3,CASSLDSSQKAFF
-,TRBJ2-3,TRBV13,CASSSGTDTQYF
-,TRBJ1-2,TRBV5-5,CASSKDTGYGYTF
-,TRBJ2-1,TRBV13,CASSPPGGLSYNEQFF
-,TRBJ2-3,TRBV14,CASSQDIRRTDTQYF
TRBD1,TRBJ2-1,TRBV7-9,CASSFDRGPPHEQFF
-,TRBJ1-1,TRBV6-1,CASSDLSGLTNTEAFF
-,TRBJ1-1,TRBV19,CASSIGRTQNTEAFF